This T cell receptor beta chain was documented in a study of spatial heterogeneity in lung cancer. Time point meaning: sample taken at primary tumor resection. V lost 3 bases and J lost 0, with 8 bases in between. CDR3 size: 14 residues. CDR1 is DFQATT and CDR2 is SNEGSKA in the germline V gene (reference sequence). TCRdb re-called the 5' RACE reads with MiXCR, one entry per CDR3 protein. Among some 100,000 distinct CDR3 sequences listed, over 9.5% were seen once. The TCR sequence derives from a male donor with early-stage non-small cell lung cancer. The sample was PBMCs, taken at surgery. The rearrangement joins TRBV20-1 to TRBJ1-4; D may be TRBD1 (5 bases). The CDR3 region has the DNA TGCAGTGCTAGCTCAGGGACAACTAATGAAAAACTGTTTTTT. Translating it yields CSASSGTTNEKLFF.